Each of the 9 T cell receptor beta chains below was sequenced from the same sample in a study of T-cell memory formation after mild COVID-19. TCRdb itself ran the 5' RACE reads through MiXCR, one entry per CDR3 protein. The sample includes roughly 410,000 distinct CDR3 sequences, about 24% seen only once; the top ten take about 8.7%. Sequencing was performed on PBMCs or a T cell subset sorted from them (not recorded which). Source of these receptors: an adult woman who had mild COVID-19 (a few samples of this study predate the infection). Cell type and time point are not known.

This chain connects TRBV7-3 to TRBJ1-1; no reliable D call. The length of the CDR3 is 14 residues. Germline CDR1 and CDR2: SGHTA and FQGTGA. Trimming shortened V by 5 bases and J by 5 bases, and 15 bases separated the two germline ends. The CDR3 here is CASSPIRLRTEAFF. The CDR3 nucleotides are TGTGCCAGCAGCCCCATACGGTTGAGAACTGAAGCTTTCTTT.

This clonotype occurred a few times. This chain links TRBV5-1 with TRBJ2-7, with 13 positions matching TRBD2. Trimming took 4 bases from V and 0 from J; bases not matched to a gene: 7. CDR3 length: 17 amino acids. The germline V gene encodes CDR1 SGHRS and CDR2 YFSETQ. The CDR3, as DNA: TGCGCCAGCAGCCCCACCCGACTAGCGGGGGGCTCCTACGAGCAGTACTTC. It yields the protein CASSPTRLAGGSYEQYF.

This clonotype was detected a few times. The chain joins TRBV29-1 to TRBJ1-4; tentatively, D is TRBD1 (5 bases). The germline V gene encodes CDR1 SQVTM and CDR2 ANQGSEA. The CDR3 extends over 14 amino acids. Trimming removed 5 bases at V and 4 bases at J, with 14 bases between. The CDR3 loop is CSVLPQGSNEKLFF. The CDR3 nucleotides are TGCAGCGTTCTACCTCAGGGAAGTAATGAAAAACTGTTTTTT.

The V call is TRBV7-2, the J call TRBJ2-2, with D possibly being TRBD1 or TRBD2 (5 bases each). Trimming removed 1 base at V and 4 bases at J, with 10 bases between. The CDR3 runs to 15 residues. CDR1 and CDR2 from the germline V gene are SGHTA and FQGNSA. CDR3 region: CASSLGGKSTGELFF. The CDR3 region has the DNA TGTGCCAGCAGCTTAGGGGGGAAGAGCACCGGGGAGCTGTTTTTT.

This clonotype was picked up a small number of times. The chain employs TRBV5-1 and TRBJ2-1, with a weak D call TRBD2 (6 bases). CDR3 length equals 15 residues. The V end lost 6 bases, the J end lost 0 bases, and 13 bases lay between the germline ends. Per germline, CDR1 SGHRS and CDR2 YFSETQ. In DNA form, the CDR3 reads TGCGCCAGCAAGTTTATCGGGAGCTCCTACAATGAGCAGTTCTTC. It encodes CASKFIGSSYNEQFF. Together with reference TRBV5-1 and TRBJ2-1, the CDR3 gives the full variable domain: KAGVTQTPRYLIKTRGQQVTLSCSPISGHRSVSWYQQTPGQGLQFLFEYFSETQRNKGNFPGRFSGRQFSNSRSEMNVSTLELGDSALYLCASKFIGSSYNEQFFGPGTRLTVL.

This clonotype came up a few times. The genes are TRBV29-1 and TRBJ2-7; 9 bases line up with TRBD2. V dropped 6 bases and J dropped 4; count of bases not matched to a gene: 7. The germline CDR1 and CDR2 sequences are SQVTM and ANQGSEA. There are 13 residues in the CDR3. The CDR3 coding sequence is TGCAGCGTACGAATAGCGGGAGTTTACGAGCAGTACTTC. Translation gives CSVRIAGVYEQYF.

The rearrangement links TRBV11-3 to TRBJ2-3; 8 nucleotides align to TRBD2. CDR1 is SGHNT and CDR2 is YENEEA in the germline V gene. Losses at the gene ends were 7 bases for V and 3 bases for J; bases not matched to a gene: 3. This CDR3 comprises 13 residues. CDR3 bases: TGTGCCAGCACAAGCGGGAGTACAGATACGCAGTATTTT. The encoded protein is CASTSGSTDTQYF. Drawing the rest from reference TRBV11-3 and TRBJ2-3, the complete variable domain is EAGVVQSPRYKIIEKKQPVAFWCNPISGHNTLYWYLQNLGQGPELLIRYENEEAVDDSQLPKDRFSAERLKGVDSTLKIQPAELGDSAVYLCASTSGSTDTQYFGPGTRLTVL.

This clonotype was seen at least ten times. The V gene is TRBV12-3 or TRBV12-4, the J gene TRBJ2-1; 7 bases match TRBD2. This CDR3 contains 16 residues. Trimming took 4 bases from V and 10 from J; bases not matched to a gene: 16. CDR3 nucleotide sequence: TGTGCCAGCAGTTCCCTCCGGGACTACTTCGTCGGGGAGCAGTTCTTC. This codes for CASSSLRDYFVGEQFF.

This clonotype was counted between two and nine times. This chain links TRBV5-1 with TRBJ1-1; 11 bases agree with TRBD1. CDR3 length equals 14 residues. Trimming removed 5 bases from V and 4 bases from J; junction bases left unmatched: 4. The germline CDR1 and CDR2 sequences are SGHRS and YFSETQ. The CDR3 DNA sequence: TGCGCCAGCAGTCACGGACAGGGGGCCACTGAAGCTTTCTTT. Translating it yields CASSHGQGATEAFF.